The 26 T cell receptor beta chains below all came from one sample that was sequenced in a study of T cell responses to AZD1222 COVID-19 vaccine. Sequencing used immunoSEQ multiplex PCR; TCRdb keeps in-frame clones, though not all of them. Of roughly 150,000 clones listed, around 89% are singletons. The sample in question was peripheral blood, obtained on day 0 of MenACWY control vaccination. Every receptor here comes from an adult in good health.

This chain uses TRBV5-8 with TRBJ1-5, with 9 bases identical to TRBD1. Germline V gene data show CDR1 as SGHTS and CDR2 as YDEGEE. The CDR3 is 14 residues long. After removal of 5 bases from V and 7 bases from J, the junction contained 7 bases not matched to a gene. CDR3: CASRKDRGGQPQHF. The CDR3 DNA reads as TGTGCCAGCAGAAAGGACAGGGGTGGGCAGCCCCAGCATTTT.

J is TRBJ1-1 and V is TRBV12-3 or TRBV12-4, with D uncertain. This CDR3 has 13 residues. Trimming removed 3 bases at V and 3 bases at J, with 8 bases between. CDR3 sequence: CASSFAEDTEAFF. CDR3 DNA sequence: TGTGCCAGCAGTTTCGCGGAAGACACTGAAGCTTTCTTT.

The chain links TRBV7-9 to TRBJ2-2; D is ambiguous. The length of the CDR3 is 14 residues. Germline CDR1 SEHNR, CDR2 FQNEAQ (reference sequence). V lost 5 bases and J lost 7, with 14 bases in between. The CDR3 region is CASSRLEDGGELFF. The CDR3 DNA reads TGTGCCAGCAGCCGCCTAGAGGACGGCGGGGAGCTGTTTTTT.

This rearrangement joins TRBV7-8 to TRBJ1-1, with D possibly TRBD1 on 5 matching bases. Trimming removed 6 bases at V and 4 bases at J, with 15 bases between. CDR1 and CDR2 (germline): SGHVS, FQNEAQ. The CDR3 covers 14 residues. In DNA, the CDR3 is TGTGCCAGCAGGCCCGGGACGGTGGGCACTGAAGCTTTCTTT. This translates into CASRPGTVGTEAFF.

The CDR3 loop is CASSSSLGSSYEQYF. The CDR3 DNA reads TGTGCCAGCAGCTCATCGCTGGGGTCCTCCTACGAGCAGTACTTC. This sequence joins TRBV11-1 and TRBJ2-7; unclear D gene. The CDR3 length is 15 residues. Germline CDR1 and CDR2: SGHAT and FQDESV (reference sequence). The V and J ends lost 4 bases and 0 bases respectively, with 13 bases between them.

This clone was counted a single time. This chain joins TRBV5-8 and TRBJ1-5; TRBD1 agrees at 11 bases. CDR3 length: 14 amino acids. The junction had 4 bases not matched to a gene; V was cut back by 4 bases and J by 7 bases. The germline gives CDR1 SGHTS, CDR2 YDEGEE. The DNA for the CDR3 is TGTGCCAGCAGCGCGGGACAGGGGGGACAGCCCCAGCATTTT. Its translation is CASSAGQGGQPQHF.

The chain carries TRBV7-2 and TRBJ2-7; possibly TRBD2 for D (6 bases). Germline V gene data show CDR1 as SGHTA and CDR2 as FQGNSA. There are 15 residues in the CDR3. Trimming removed 2 bases from V and 0 bases from J, with 11 bases in between. This CDR3 is CASSLYSGSSYEQYF. The DNA of the CDR3 is TGTGCCAGCAGCTTATATAGCGGCAGCTCCTACGAGCAGTACTTC.

This clone was detected only once. The J gene is TRBJ1-5, the V gene TRBV2; 8 bases align to TRBD1. Trimming took 9 bases from V and 10 from J; bases not matched to a gene: 17. In germline, CDR1 is SNHLY, CDR2 FYNNEI. The CDR3 contains 15 residues. CDR3 sequence: CASTYQGQGTKPQHF. For the CDR3, the DNA is TGTGCCAGTACTTACCAAGGACAGGGCACGAAACCCCAGCATTTT.

V gene TRBV6-2 or TRBV6-3 combines with J gene TRBJ2-2, with TRBD1 matching over 7 bases. Germline-derived CDR1 and CDR2 are MNHEY and SVGEGT. V shed 0 bases and J 7 bases; nucleotides not matched to a gene: 2. The CDR3 is 14 amino acids. The CDR3 sequence: CASSYSQGFGELFF. The DNA of the CDR3 is TGTGCCAGCAGTTACTCACAGGGGTTCGGGGAGCTGTTTTTT.

This chain connects TRBV5-4 to TRBJ1-2; 7 bases fit TRBD1. The CDR3 totals 13 residues. The ends lost 6 bases at V and 8 bases at J; junction bases unmatched: 10. From germline, CDR1 is SGHNT and CDR2 YYREEE (reference sequence). For the CDR3, the DNA is TGTGCCAGCAACATGGACAGAGGGGGCGGCTACACCTTC. It translates to CASNMDRGGGYTF. The variable domain in full, completed from reference TRBV5-4 and TRBJ1-2, reads ETGVTQSPTHLIKTRGQQVTLRCSSQSGHNTVSWYQQALGQGPQFIFQYYREEENGRGNFPPRFSGLQFPNYSSELNVNALELDDSALYLCASNMDRGGGYTFGSGTRLTVV.

The V call is TRBV4-3, the J call TRBJ2-4; weak D call: TRBD1 (6 bases). Germline CDR1 and CDR2: LGHNA and YSLEER. The CDR3 spans 17 residues. Trimming stripped 3 bases from V and 2 bases from J, with 17 bases between. Here the CDR3 reads CASSQATYRETKNIQYF. The CDR3 DNA follows: TGCGCCAGCAGCCAGGCCACTTACAGGGAGACCAAAAACATTCAGTACTTC.

This chain links TRBV30 with TRBJ1-2; unclear D gene. The CDR3 totals 14 residues. Germline V lookup: CDR1 GTSNPN, CDR2 SVGIG (reference sequence). Deletions cut 3 bases from V and 2 bases from J, with 13 bases between. The CDR3 bases are TGTGCCTGGAGAGAAGAGACAAGAAACTATGGCTACACCTTC. Translated: CAWREETRNYGYTF. Variable domain in full (rest from reference TRBV30 and TRBJ1-2): SQTIHQWPATLVQPVGSPLSLECTVEGTSNPNLYWYRQAAGRGLQLLFYSVGIGQISSEVPQNLSASRPQDRQFILSSKKLLLSDSGFYLCAWREETRNYGYTFGSGTRLTVV.

The chain has TRBV4-3 and TRBJ1-1; TRBD1 aligns across 7 bases. Germline V CDR1 and CDR2: LGHNA, YSLEER. The CDR3 length is 14 residues. After removal of 2 bases from V and 6 bases from J, the junction contained 6 bases not matched to a gene. CDR3 coding DNA: TGCGCCAGCAGCCAATTTACAGGGGATCCTGAAGCTTTCTTT. Encoded protein: CASSQFTGDPEAFF.

The chain is built from TRBV3-1 (or the pseudogene TRBV3-2) and TRBJ2-7; 7 bases agree with TRBD1. Germline V lookup: CDR1 LGHDT, CDR2 YNNKEL (reference sequence). The trim removed 10 bases at V and 2 bases at J, leaving 5 bases unmatched. The CDR3 spans 12 residues. The CDR3: CAKDRRAYEQYF. The CDR3 DNA follows: TGTGCCAAGGACAGGAGAGCCTACGAGCAGTACTTC.

CDR3 sequence (DNA): TGTGCCACCAGCCCCTCCCCGGGACAGGGGTTGAATAGCAATCAGCCCCAGCATTTT. Residues: CATSPSPGQGLNSNQPQHF. The chain carries TRBV24-1 and TRBJ1-5; 10 bases fit TRBD1. Per the germline V gene, CDR1 is KGHDR and CDR2 is SFDVKD. The CDR3 spans 19 residues. J was trimmed by 0 bases and V by 7 bases; bases with no gene match: 14.

The chain recombines TRBV6-2 or TRBV6-3 with TRBJ1-4, with 10 bases lining up with TRBD1. Trimming at V came to 2 bases and at J to 8 bases, leaving 11 bases not matched to a gene. Germline CDR1 and CDR2: MNHEY and SVGEGT. The CDR3 runs 17 residues. The CDR3 DNA follows: TGTGCCAGCAGTTACACGGGACCGGGACAGGGGCGAGAAAAACTGTTTTTT. It codes for CASSYTGPGQGREKLFF.

A remark on this clone: The identical CDR3 is also encoded by other nucleotide sequences in the sample. J is TRBJ1-2 and V is TRBV27; D gene unclear. The CDR3 is made up of 15 amino acids. Germline V gene data show CDR1 as MNHEY and CDR2 as SMNVEV (reference sequence). Deletions cut 5 bases from V and 2 bases from J, with 15 bases between. The CDR3 sequence is CASSPYGQANYGYTF. The DNA of the CDR3 is TGTGCCAGCAGTCCTTATGGGCAGGCAAACTATGGCTACACCTTC.

The gene calls are TRBV18 and TRBJ1-1; no reliable D call. CDR1 is KGHSH and CDR2 is LQKENI in the germline V gene. V dropped 0 bases and J dropped 3 bases, with 11 bases sitting between them. The CDR3 is made up of 15 amino acids. CDR3 nucleotide sequence: TGTGCCAGCTCACCACCGGTGGGCCGGGACACTGAAGCTTTCTTT. Protein product: CASSPPVGRDTEAFF. Supplemented by reference TRBV18 and TRBJ1-1, the full variable domain reads NAGVMQNPRHLVRRRGQEARLRCSPMKGHSHVYWYRQLPEEGLKFMVYLQKENIIDESGMPKERFSAEFPKEGPSILRIQQVVRGDSAAYFCASSPPVGRDTEAFFGQGTRLTVV.

The rearrangement links TRBV5-5 to TRBJ1-3, with D perhaps TRBD1 (5 bases). Germline loops: CDR1 SGHKS, CDR2 YYEKEE (reference sequence). V lost 0 bases to trimming and J lost 3 bases, with 10 bases between them. The CDR3 covers 15 residues. The CDR3 region has the DNA TGTGCCAGCAGCTTGGAGGGGCAAGGTGGAAACACCATATATTTT. The encoded protein is CASSLEGQGGNTIYF. The full variable domain, in which reference TRBV5-5 and TRBJ1-3 provide the parts outside the CDR3, is DAGVTQSPTHLIKTRGQQVTLRCSPISGHKSVSWYQQVLGQGPQFIFQYYEKEERGRGNFPDRFSARQFPNYSSELNVNALLLGDSALYLCASSLEGQGGNTIYFGEGSWLTVV.

V is TRBV5-4 and J is TRBJ1-3, with D perhaps TRBD1 (5 bases). CDR1 is SGHNT, CDR2 YYREEE, per germline (reference sequence). Trimming removed 3 bases from V and 3 bases from J, with 19 bases in between. This CDR3 is built from 17 residues. CDR3 bases: TGTGCCAGCAGCTCGGCTGGGGGGAAGGGATATGGAAACACCATATATTTT. It specifies CASSSAGGKGYGNTIYF.

The gene calls are TRBV7-3 and TRBJ1-1, with D tentatively TRBD1 (5 bases). V dropped 0 bases and J dropped 4 bases, with 6 bases sitting between them. From germline, CDR1 is SGHTA and CDR2 FQGTGA. The CDR3 is 13 amino acids. The CDR3 region is CASSLTTGTEAFF. DNA for the CDR3: TGTGCCAGCAGCTTAACAACAGGCACTGAAGCTTTCTTT. Drawing the rest from reference TRBV7-3 and TRBJ1-1, the complete variable domain is GAGVSQTPSNKVTEKGKYVELRCDPISGHTALYWYRQSLGQGPEFLIYFQGTGAADDSGLPNDRFFAVRPEGSVSTLKIQRTERGDSAVYLCASSLTTGTEAFFGQGTRLTVV.

V usage is TRBV6-5 and J usage is TRBJ1-2, with D possibly TRBD1 on 5 matching bases. Trimming shortened V by 9 bases and J by 8 bases, and 19 bases separated the two germline ends. Germline CDR1 and CDR2: MNHEY and SVGAGI. CDR3 size: 13 residues. The CDR3 spells CASHLVRKGGYTF. CDR3 nucleotides: TGTGCCAGTCACCTTGTCAGGAAGGGGGGCTACACCTTC.

The chain recombines TRBV6-2 or TRBV6-3 with TRBJ1-6; possible D gene TRBD1, 5 bases. The CDR3 runs to 17 residues. Germline values: CDR1 MNHEY, CDR2 SVGEGT. Trimming shortened V by 6 bases and J by 2 bases, and 17 bases separated the two germline ends. Here the CDR3 DNA reads TGTGCCAGCAGCCAAGGGCAGGGCTTCACCTATAATTCACCCCTCCACTTT. It specifies CASSQGQGFTYNSPLHF.

This chain connects TRBV12-3 or TRBV12-4 to TRBJ1-1; D is uncertain. CDR3 length: 12 amino acids. The V end lost 6 bases, the J end lost 6 bases, and 11 bases lay between the germline ends. CDR3 nucleotides: TGTGCCAGCAGCGTCTATGGGGCTGAAGCTTTCTTT. Translation: CASSVYGAEAFF.

The V gene is TRBV15, the J gene TRBJ2-5; 12 nucleotides agree with TRBD2. Per the germline V gene, CDR1 is LNHNV and CDR2 is YYDKDF (reference sequence). The CDR3 sequence is 14 residues long. Trimming removed 3 bases from V and 5 bases from J; junction bases left unmatched: 1. The CDR3 DNA reads as TGTGCCACCAGCAGGGGGACTAGCGGGGAGACCCAGTACTTC. This encodes CATSRGTSGETQYF.

J is TRBJ2-6 and V is TRBV5-1; D may match TRBD1 or TRBD2 (5 bases each). Germline V gives CDR1 SGHRS, CDR2 YFSETQ. This CDR3 is built from 20 residues. The V and J ends lost 0 bases and 0 bases respectively, with 19 bases between them. CDR3 sequence reads: CASSLARFGDGSSGANVLTF. Written as DNA, the CDR3 is TGCGCCAGCAGCTTGGCCCGCTTTGGGGACGGTAGCTCTGGGGCCAACGTCCTGACTTTC.